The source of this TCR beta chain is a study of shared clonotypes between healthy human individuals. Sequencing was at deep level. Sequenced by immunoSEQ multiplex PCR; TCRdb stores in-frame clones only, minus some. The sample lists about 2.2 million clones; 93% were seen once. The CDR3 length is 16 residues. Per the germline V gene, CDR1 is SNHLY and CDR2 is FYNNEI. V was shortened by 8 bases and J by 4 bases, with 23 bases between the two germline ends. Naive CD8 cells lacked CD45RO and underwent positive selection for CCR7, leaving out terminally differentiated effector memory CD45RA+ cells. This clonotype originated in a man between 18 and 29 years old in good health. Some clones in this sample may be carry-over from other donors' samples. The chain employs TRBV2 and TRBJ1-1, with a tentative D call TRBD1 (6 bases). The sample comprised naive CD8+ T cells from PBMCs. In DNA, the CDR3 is TGTGCCAGCCGACCGGGGAAGGGACATACATTCACTGAAGCTTTCTTT. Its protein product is CASRPGKGHTFTEAFF.